This note documents a single T cell receptor beta chain sequence. Clones were sequenced by immunoSEQ multiplex PCR, and TCRdb holds only the in-frame ones, with some missing. This table has 85,000 to 100,000 clones, 90% to 95% appearing once. All patients carried locally advanced or metastatic urothelial carcinoma. The data stem from a study of PD-L1 blockade in urothelial cancer. Study information: At 3 weeks after treatment start (second dose) and again at 6 weeks, blood was analyzed. The median number of T cells present in blood samples was 141,255.

Germline loops: CDR1 SGHRS, CDR2 YFSETQ. Trimming left V 3 bases short and J 1 base short, with 13 bases between. This CDR3 comprises 15 residues. The sequenced sample was PBMCs, obtained around atezolizumab (anti-PD-L1) treatment. The chain employs TRBV5-1 and TRBJ1-1; D remains ambiguous. The source is a man in his sixties with urothelial cancer. The chain's CDR3 is CASSSAPGRNTEAFF. The CDR3 DNA sequence: TGCGCCAGCAGCTCTGCGCCCGGGAGGAACACTGAAGCTTTCTTT.